This TCR beta chain comes out of a study of CXCR3-negative and CXCR3-positive naive CD8 T cells. Study-level background: About 135 million TRB reads in total, about 1.5 +/- 0.3 million per library. Study-level points and caveats: Diversity in memory CD8+ cells fell much lower than the comparably high levels seen in both naive subsets.

Germline assignment: CDR1 MNHNY and CDR2 SVGAGI (reference sequence). This CDR3 contains 15 residues. 5' RACE that incorporated UMI labels was used to prepare the TRB cDNA libraries. Each CDR3 protein gets one entry in TCRdb, which reprocessed the 5' RACE reads and gives no DNA. This sample's table has under 50,000 distinct CDR3 sequences. In triplicate, each CD8+ T cell subset was sorted at roughly 330,000 cells per replicate. Phenotypically, naive CD8+ T cells corresponded to CD45RO-CCR7+CD27+CD95-. With respect to this clonotype: Its specificity is unknown.

This clonotype originated in a human donor in good health. Some clones in this sample may be carry-over from other donors' samples. What was sequenced was naive CXCR3- CD8+ T cells from blood. Subset described: CD45RO-CCR7+CD27+CD95- naive CD8+ T cells lacking CXCR3 (TNR3-). V usage is TRBV6-6 and J usage is TRBJ1-2; as DNA is missing, the TRBD1 call by TCRdb cannot be tested. Here the CDR3 reads CASSYGSGTDYGYTF.